The clone carrying this T cell receptor (beta chain) appeared a single time. Donors were grouped by their self-reported clinical history. Measured with immunoSEQ multiplex PCR; TCRdb has only the in-frame clones, and not every one. The sample lists 190,000 or so clones, approximately 90% occurring once. In germline, CDR1 is LNHNV, CDR2 YYDKDF (reference sequence). V was cut by 3 bases and J by 2 bases, with 16 bases left in between. CDR3 length: 17 amino acids. The data belong to a study of blood T cell repertoires in COVID-19. Study at large: COVID-19 samples from acute and convalescent phases originated in the United States, Italy and Spain.

Sequenced material: PBMCs or T cells enriched from blood (not recorded which). The receptor comes from a woman in her thirties who had recovered from COVID-19. V usage is TRBV15 and J usage is TRBJ2-2; a possible D gene is TRBD2 (6 bases). CDR3 in amino acids: CATSRFSGTPNTGELFF. CDR3 DNA sequence: TGTGCCACCAGCAGGTTTAGTGGGACTCCTAACACCGGGGAGCTGTTTTTT.